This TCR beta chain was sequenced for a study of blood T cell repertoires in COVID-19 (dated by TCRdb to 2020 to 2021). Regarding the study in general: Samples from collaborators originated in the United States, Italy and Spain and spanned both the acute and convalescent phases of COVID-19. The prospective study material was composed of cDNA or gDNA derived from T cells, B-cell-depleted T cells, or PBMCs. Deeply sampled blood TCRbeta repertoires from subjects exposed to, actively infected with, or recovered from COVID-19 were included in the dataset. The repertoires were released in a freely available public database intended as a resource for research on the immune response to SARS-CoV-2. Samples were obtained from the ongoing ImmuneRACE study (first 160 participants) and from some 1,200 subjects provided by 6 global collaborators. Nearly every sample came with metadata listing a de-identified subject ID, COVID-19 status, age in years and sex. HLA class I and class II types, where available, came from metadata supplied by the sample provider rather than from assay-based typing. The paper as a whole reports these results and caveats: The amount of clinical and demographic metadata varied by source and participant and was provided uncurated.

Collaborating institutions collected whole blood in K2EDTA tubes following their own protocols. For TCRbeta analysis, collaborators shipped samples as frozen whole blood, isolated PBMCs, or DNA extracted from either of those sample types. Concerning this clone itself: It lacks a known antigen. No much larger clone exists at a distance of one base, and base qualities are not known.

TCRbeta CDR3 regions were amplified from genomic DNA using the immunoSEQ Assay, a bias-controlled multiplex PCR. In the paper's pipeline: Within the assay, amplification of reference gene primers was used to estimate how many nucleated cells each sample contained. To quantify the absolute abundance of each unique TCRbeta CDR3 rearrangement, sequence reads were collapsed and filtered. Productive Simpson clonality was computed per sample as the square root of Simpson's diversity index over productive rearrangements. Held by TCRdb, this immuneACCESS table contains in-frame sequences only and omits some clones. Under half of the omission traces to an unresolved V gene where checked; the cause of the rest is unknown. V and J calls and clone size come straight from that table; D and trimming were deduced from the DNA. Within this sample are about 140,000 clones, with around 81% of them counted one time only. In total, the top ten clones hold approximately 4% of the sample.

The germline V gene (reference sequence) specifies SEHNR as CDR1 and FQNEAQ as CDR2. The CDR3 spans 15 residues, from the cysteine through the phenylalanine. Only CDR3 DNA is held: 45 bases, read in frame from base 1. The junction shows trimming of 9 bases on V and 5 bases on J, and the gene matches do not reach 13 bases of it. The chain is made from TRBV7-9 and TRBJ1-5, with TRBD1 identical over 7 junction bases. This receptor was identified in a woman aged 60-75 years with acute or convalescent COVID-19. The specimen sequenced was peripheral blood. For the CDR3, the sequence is CASPKTAGGDQPQHF. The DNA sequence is TGTGCCAGTCCAAAGACGGCAGGGGGTGATCAGCCCCAGCATTTT.